Presented here are 30 T cell receptor beta chains from one specimen sequenced in a study of CD8+ T cells in alopecia areata. cDNA prepared by RNA extraction and subsequent reverse transcription served as the template for sequencing. TCRdb's table, derived via immunoSEQ multiplex PCR, lists solely in-frame clones and lacks some. In the table there are hundreds of thousands of clones, around three fifths of which are singletons. The sample here was CD4+ T cells sorted from blood, taken at week 0. All receptors come from a human donor with alopecia areata.

J is TRBJ1-1 and V is TRBV9, with D perhaps TRBD1 (5 bases). V gave up 0 bases and J gave up 3 bases, with 9 bases separating them. Germline V gene lookup returns CDR1 SGDLS and CDR2 YYNGEE. The CDR3 length is 14 residues. CDR3 protein: CASSVGGEDTEAFF. The CDR3 nucleotides read TGTGCCAGCAGCGTAGGAGGGGAGGACACTGAAGCTTTCTTT.

This clone was seen a handful of times. V is TRBV5-1 and J is TRBJ1-1, with D maybe TRBD1 (5 bases). From germline, CDR1 is SGHRS and CDR2 YFSETQ. The germline V and J ends were trimmed by 3 bases and 4 bases, with 13 bases remaining between them. The CDR3 is made up of 14 amino acids. The CDR3 DNA reads as TGCGCCAGCAGCTATGGGGGTGATCGCACTGAAGCTTTCTTT. Translating it yields CASSYGGDRTEAFF.

The V call is TRBV30, the J call TRBJ2-5, with a tentative D call TRBD2 (5 bases). The CDR3 length is 13 residues. The V gene lost 3 bases and the J gene lost 5 bases, with 13 bases spanning the gap. Germline-derived CDR1 and CDR2 are GTSNPN and SVGIG (reference sequence). CDR3 residues: CAWSEGVRETQYF. The CDR3 DNA reads TGTGCCTGGAGCGAGGGCGTCCGGGAGACCCAGTACTTC.

The chain recombines TRBV7-3 with TRBJ1-1; no clear D gene. The CDR3 runs to 13 residues. The V gene's germline CDR1 is SGHTA and CDR2 FQGTGA. Trimming left V 7 bases short and J 1 base short, with 10 bases between. The DNA of the CDR3 is TGTGCCAGCAAATCGCAGTCGAACACTGAAGCTTTCTTT. Amino acids: CASKSQSNTEAFF.

This clone was recorded once. One junction end disagrees with the germline gene, perhaps due to a read error. This chain connects TRBV5-4 to TRBJ2-4; the D gene is possibly TRBD1 (5 bases). CDR1 is SGHNT, CDR2 YYREEE, per germline (reference sequence). CDR3 length: 12 amino acids. CDR3 region: CASSLAGITPFF. CDR3 nucleotides: TGTGCCAGCAGCTTGGCAGGGATCACCCCGTTCTTC.

V and J are TRBV7-9 and TRBJ2-1; no clear D gene. The V end was cut by 2 bases, the J end by 6 bases, with 14 bases between. The CDR3 extends over 15 amino acids. The germline gives CDR1 SEHNR, CDR2 FQNEAQ (reference sequence). Here the CDR3 reads CASSLSRTPPNEQFF. For the CDR3, the DNA is TGTGCCAGCAGCTTATCGCGGACGCCCCCCAATGAGCAGTTCTTC.

This clone appeared a single time. Other DNA sequences in the sample encode the same CDR3. The gene calls are TRBV30 and TRBJ2-5; D tentatively fits TRBD1 or TRBD2 (6 bases each). The germline CDR1 and CDR2 sequences are GTSNPN and SVGIG (reference sequence). Between the trimmed V and J ends, which lost 0 bases and 5 bases, there was a span of 13 bases. This CDR3 contains 14 residues. The CDR3 spells CAWSVLGGGETQYF. DNA of the CDR3: TGTGCCTGGAGTGTACTGGGGGGCGGGGAGACCCAGTACTTC. The full variable domain, with the rest looked up from reference TRBV30 and TRBJ2-5, is SQTIHQWPATLVQPVGSPLSLECTVEGTSNPNLYWYRQAAGRGLQLLFYSVGIGQISSEVPQNLSASRPQDRQFILSSKKLLLSDSGFYLCAWSVLGGGETQYFGPGTRLLVL.

The chain carries TRBV6-5 and TRBJ1-5, with D tentatively TRBD1 (5 bases). This CDR3 spans 10 amino acids. V was pared by 7 bases and J by 7 bases, with 5 bases between. Germline V gives CDR1 MNHEY, CDR2 SVGAGI. CDR3 bases: TGTGCCAGCAAGGGGCAGCCCCAGCATTTT. Residues: CASKGQPQHF.

A few counts support this clone. The V gene is TRBV29-1, the J gene TRBJ2-7, with a possible D match to TRBD2 (5 bases). Germline lookup yields CDR1 SQVTM and CDR2 ANQGSEA. The CDR3 runs 15 residues. Trimming cost V 7 bases and J 0 bases, with 19 bases left between them. CDR3 loop: CSGSKPGDGSYEQYF. CDR3 sequence (DNA): TGCAGCGGATCCAAACCCGGGGATGGCTCCTACGAGCAGTACTTC.

In this sample, this clone turned up a few times. This rearrangement joins TRBV15 to TRBJ2-5; no clear D gene. The V gene's germline CDR1 is LNHNV and CDR2 YYDKDF (reference sequence). V dropped 3 bases and J dropped 2 bases, with 7 bases sitting between them. CDR3 length: 13 amino acids. Here the CDR3 DNA reads TGTGCCACCAGCAGGGAAGGGCAAGAGACCCAGTACTTC. It is translated as CATSREGQETQYF.

This rearrangement joins TRBV5-1 to TRBJ2-1, with D possibly being TRBD2 (6 bases). This CDR3 is built from 14 residues. Trimming pared 5 bases from V and 5 bases from J, leaving 14 bases between. CDR1 and CDR2 (germline): SGHRS, YFSETQ. The CDR3 reads CASRLARGDNEQFF. The CDR3 nucleotides are TGCGCCAGCAGACTAGCTCGGGGTGACAATGAGCAGTTCTTC.

The chain joins TRBV29-1 to TRBJ2-7; the D gene is possibly TRBD1 (5 bases). The V end was cut by 4 bases, the J end by 2 bases, with 12 bases between. CDR1 and CDR2 (germline): SQVTM, ANQGSEA. This CDR3 is built from 13 residues. CDR3 DNA sequence: TGCAGCGTTGGCTACGACAGAACCTACGAGCAGTACTTC. Amino acids: CSVGYDRTYEQYF.

The chain employs TRBV4-1 and TRBJ2-5; possibly TRBD2 for D (5 bases). Germline V CDR1 and CDR2: MGHRA, YSYEKL. The V gene lost 0 bases and the J gene lost 5 bases, with 13 bases spanning the gap. The length of the CDR3 is 15 residues. The CDR3 loop is CASSQDSLARETQYF. CDR3 DNA: TGCGCCAGCAGCCAAGATTCCCTAGCCCGGGAGACCCAGTACTTC.

The chain is built from TRBV30 and TRBJ1-2; tentatively, D is TRBD1 (5 bases). Germline V gene lookup returns CDR1 GTSNPN and CDR2 SVGIG (reference sequence). The CDR3 runs 13 residues. V was clipped by 2 bases and J by 3 bases, with 10 bases between them. CDR3 sequence: CAWSRGADYGYTF. The CDR3 DNA is TGTGCCTGGAGTCGAGGGGCCGACTATGGCTACACCTTC. The full variable domain, in which reference TRBV30 and TRBJ1-2 provide the parts outside the CDR3, is SQTIHQWPATLVQPVGSPLSLECTVEGTSNPNLYWYRQAAGRGLQLLFYSVGIGQISSEVPQNLSASRPQDRQFILSSKKLLLSDSGFYLCAWSRGADYGYTFGSGTRLTVV.

The rearrangement joins TRBV5-1 to TRBJ2-3; D is perhaps TRBD1 (7 bases). Germline values: CDR1 SGHRS, CDR2 YFSETQ. The CDR3 runs to 14 residues. Trimming left V 3 bases short and J 5 bases short, with 13 bases between. As DNA, the CDR3 is TGCGCCAGCAGCTCCAGGGGGGTGGAAGATACGCAGTATTTT. Amino acids: CASSSRGVEDTQYF.

The chain links TRBV6-1 to TRBJ1-5; TRBD1 agrees at 7 bases. Looked up from germline, CDR1 is MNHNS and CDR2 is SASEGT. The V gene end was trimmed by 1 base and the J gene end by 4 bases; junction bases not matched to a gene: 4. The CDR3 length is 15 residues. In DNA form, the CDR3 reads TGTGCCAGCAGTGAAGTGGGCAGGGGGAATCAGCCCCAGCATTTT. Protein: CASSEVGRGNQPQHF.

The rearrangement joins TRBV15 to TRBJ2-3; 11 bases map to TRBD2. V was pared by 1 base and J by 4 bases, with 4 bases of the junction left unmatched. The CDR3 is 16 residues long. Germline loops: CDR1 LNHNV, CDR2 YYDKDF (reference sequence). CDR3 in amino acids: CATSRGGTSGSDTQYF. CDR3 coding DNA: TGTGCCACCAGCAGAGGCGGGACTAGCGGTTCAGATACGCAGTATTTT.

In this sample, this clone turned up a few times. The chain joins TRBV29-1 to TRBJ1-5, with D possibly TRBD1 on 6 matching bases. Germline V CDR1 and CDR2: SQVTM, ANQGSEA. The CDR3 spans 14 residues. Trimming cost V 4 bases and J 4 bases, with 14 bases left between them. This CDR3 is CSVVTRTVNQPQHF. The CDR3 nucleotides are TGCAGCGTTGTCACTAGGACAGTGAATCAGCCCCAGCATTTT.

The chain joins TRBV5-5 to TRBJ2-5; 10 bases match TRBD2. CDR1 is SGHKS, CDR2 YYEKEE, per germline (reference sequence). V shed 2 bases and J 7 bases; nucleotides not matched to a gene: 8. The CDR3 totals 15 residues. DNA for the CDR3: TGTGCCAGCAGCTTCCTAGCGGGAGAAAAAGGGACCCAGTACTTC. Its translation: CASSFLAGEKGTQYF.

This clone was picked up a small number of times. The V and J genes are TRBV29-1 and TRBJ2-3, with no clear D. CDR3 size: 14 residues. The germline V gene has CDR1 SQVTM and CDR2 ANQGSEA. V lost 0 bases, J lost 2 bases, and 9 bases lay in between. The CDR3 is CSVEEGILTDTQYF. The CDR3 nucleotides are TGCAGCGTTGAAGAGGGAATACTCACAGATACGCAGTATTTT.

This chain connects TRBV5-6 to TRBJ2-1; 12 positions match TRBD2. The CDR3 consists of 16 residues. Germline lookup yields CDR1 SGHDT and CDR2 YYEEEE. The junction had 3 bases not matched to a gene; V was cut back by 1 base and J by 4 bases. CDR3 coding DNA: TGTGCCAGCAGCTTGACTAGCGGGAGGTTGTACAATGAGCAGTTCTTC. The encoded protein is CASSLTSGRLYNEQFF.

The gene calls are TRBV29-1 and TRBJ1-2, with D tentatively TRBD1 (5 bases). Trimming stripped 6 bases from V and 9 bases from J, with 11 bases between. Looked up from germline, CDR1 is SQVTM and CDR2 is ANQGSEA. There are 10 residues in the CDR3. The CDR3 DNA reads TGCAGCGTGGGACTTCAGAGCTACACCTTC. Residues: CSVGLQSYTF.

The chain joins TRBV6-5 to TRBJ2-7; 7 bases match TRBD1. The length of the CDR3 is 14 residues. Germline lookup yields CDR1 MNHEY and CDR2 SVGAGI. The J segment lost 3 bases and the V segment lost 6 bases, leaving 8 bases of the junction unmatched. Here the CDR3 DNA reads TGTGCCAGCAGATCGGGACAGTCCGTCTACGAGCAGTACTTC. Its protein product is CASRSGQSVYEQYF.

This clone occurred a few times. The chain is built from TRBV30 and TRBJ2-2, with 14 bases fitting TRBD2. This CDR3 is built from 17 residues. Germline lookup yields CDR1 GTSNPN and CDR2 SVGIG (reference sequence). With V trimmed by 8 bases and J by 3 bases, 11 bases remained unmatched. The CDR3 region is CAKGGLAGGSDTGELFF. The CDR3 nucleotides are TGTGCCAAAGGAGGACTAGCGGGAGGCTCTGACACCGGGGAGCTGTTTTTT.

The genes are TRBV2 and TRBJ1-5; D is unresolved. CDR1 and CDR2 (germline): SNHLY, FYNNEI. CDR3 length equals 13 residues. The V gene lost 4 bases and the J gene lost 2 bases, with 6 bases spanning the gap. CDR3 in DNA: TGTGCCAGCAGTGGTAACGGCAATCAGCCCCAGCATTTT. Translated: CASSGNGNQPQHF. The variable domain in full, completed from reference TRBV2 and TRBJ1-5, reads EPEVTQTPSHQVTQMGQEVILRCVPISNHLYFYWYRQILGQKVEFLVSFYNNEISEKSEIFDDQFSVERPDGSNFTLKIRSTKLEDSAMYFCASSGNGNQPQHFGDGTRLSIL.

This clone was detected only a few times. The chain combines TRBV5-1 with TRBJ2-7; possibly TRBD1 for D (6 bases). The CDR3 is made up of 14 amino acids. The V end lost 4 bases, the J end lost 6 bases, and 17 bases lay between the germline ends. Germline loops: CDR1 SGHRS, CDR2 YFSETQ. The CDR3 here is CASSGALTGLEQYF. The CDR3 DNA sequence: TGCGCCAGCAGCGGAGCTCTTACAGGGCTCGAGCAGTACTTC.

The chain has TRBV29-1 and TRBJ1-2; TRBD1 matches 7 bases. Germline V gene sequence: CDR1 SQVTM, CDR2 ANQGSEA. The CDR3 length is 12 residues. V lost 6 bases, J lost 2 bases, and 3 bases stayed unmatched. This CDR3 is CSVAQGNYGYTF. CDR3 sequence (DNA): TGCAGCGTCGCACAGGGGAACTATGGCTACACCTTC.

The chain joins TRBV28 to TRBJ1-1; 8 nucleotides match TRBD1. Per the germline V gene, CDR1 is MDHEN and CDR2 is SYDVKM. The length of the CDR3 is 14 residues. The junction had 10 bases not matched to a gene; V was cut back by 5 bases and J by 8 bases. CDR3 coding DNA: TGTGCCAGCAGTCAGACCCGGGACAGGCAAGAAGCTTTCTTT. Its translation: CASSQTRDRQEAFF. Filled out from reference TRBV28 and TRBJ1-1, the complete variable domain reads DVKVTQSSRYLVKRTGEKVFLECVQDMDHENMFWYRQDPGLGLRLIYFSYDVKMKEKGDIPEGYSVSREKKERFSLILESASTNQTSMYLCASSQTRDRQEAFFGQGTRLTVV.

This rearrangement joins TRBV25-1 to TRBJ2-3, with D perhaps TRBD2 (7 bases). The CDR3 consists of 15 residues. Trimming took off 3 bases at V and 3 bases at J, with 13 bases between the two ends. The germline gives CDR1 MGHDK, CDR2 SYGVNS. CDR3: CASSESRGATDTQYF. DNA of the CDR3: TGTGCCAGCAGTGAGTCCCGGGGGGCGACAGATACGCAGTATTTT.

The J gene is TRBJ2-7, the V gene TRBV4-1; the match to TRBD2 covers 9 bases. The V gene's germline CDR1 is MGHRA and CDR2 YSYEKL. Trimming at V came to 2 bases and at J to 0 bases, leaving 5 bases not matched to a gene. The CDR3 extends over 16 amino acids. The CDR3 coding sequence is TGCGCCAGCAGCCAAATTAGCGGGAGCCCCTCCTACGAGCAGTACTTC. It is translated as CASSQISGSPSYEQYF.